The text below deals with one TCR beta chain. Its specificity is not known. This sample was included in a study of blood T cells in healthy people across ages. This CDR3 contains 14 residues. Germline CDR1 is MNHEY and CDR2 is SMNVEV (reference sequence). Researchers collected 9 to 10 milliliters of peripheral blood from every single donor. It was with a sample-barcoded 5' primer and a J-beta primer mix that a second PCR of roughly 7 to 12 cycles was run. TCRdb re-analysed the 5' RACE reads in MiXCR, keeping a single row per CDR3 protein. This table has 1.5 million to 2 million distinct CDR3 sequences, about 31% appearing once. Overall study findings and caveats: Comparison with aged donors showed that long-lived donors had more naive CD4+ cells and higher diversity.

The specimen sequenced was blood. The chain carries TRBV27 and TRBJ2-5, with D perhaps matching TRBD2 (6 bases). The J call may not be correct, given that the DNA end is closer to TRBJ2-7. The clonotype was recovered from a woman aged 25 to 45 in good health. The DNA for the CDR3 is TGTGCCAGCAGTCTTAAGGGACTTAACTACGAGCAGTACTTC. Translation: CASSLKGLNYEQYF.